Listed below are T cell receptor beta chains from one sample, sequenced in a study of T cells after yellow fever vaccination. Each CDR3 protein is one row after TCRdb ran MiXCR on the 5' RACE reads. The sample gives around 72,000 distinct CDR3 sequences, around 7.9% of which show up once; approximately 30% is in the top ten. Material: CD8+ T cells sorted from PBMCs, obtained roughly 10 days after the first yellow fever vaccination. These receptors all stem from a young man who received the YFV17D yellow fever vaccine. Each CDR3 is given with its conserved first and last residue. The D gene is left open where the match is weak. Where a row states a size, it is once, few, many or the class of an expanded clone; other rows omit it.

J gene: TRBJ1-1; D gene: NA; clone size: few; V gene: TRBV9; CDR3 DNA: TGTGCCAGCAGCGTCGGGGGTGTTGAAGCTTTCTTT; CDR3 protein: CASSVGGVEAFF
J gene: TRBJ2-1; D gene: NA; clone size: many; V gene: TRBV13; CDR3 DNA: TGTGCCAGCAGCGTCGACAATGAGCAGTTCTTC; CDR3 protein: CASSVDNEQFF
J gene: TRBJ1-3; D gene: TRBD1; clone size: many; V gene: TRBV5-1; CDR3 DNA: TGCGCCAGCAGCTTGGGACAGGGGGCTGGAAACACCATATATTTT; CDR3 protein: CASSLGQGAGNTIYF
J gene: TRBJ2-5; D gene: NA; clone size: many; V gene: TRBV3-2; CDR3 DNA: TGTGCCAGCAGCCACGAGACCCAAGAGACCCAGTACTTC; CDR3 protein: CASSHETQETQYF
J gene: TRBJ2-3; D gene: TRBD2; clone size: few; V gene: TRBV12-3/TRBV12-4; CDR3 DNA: TGTGCCAGCAGTTACGAACGCGCTAGCGGGGTGAGCACAGATACGCAGTATTTT; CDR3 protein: CASSYERASGVSTDTQYF
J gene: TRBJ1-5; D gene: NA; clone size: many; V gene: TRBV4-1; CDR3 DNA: TGCGCCAGCAGTCGACAGGACGACAATCAGCCCCAGCATTTT; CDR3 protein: CASSRQDDNQPQHF
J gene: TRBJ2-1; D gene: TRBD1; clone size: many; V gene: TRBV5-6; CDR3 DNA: TGTGCCAGCCTTGGGGGACAGGGGACTATCAATGAGCAGTTCTTC; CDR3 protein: CASLGGQGTINEQFF
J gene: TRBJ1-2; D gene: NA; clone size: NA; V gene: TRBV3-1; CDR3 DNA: TGTGCCACCAGCCAAGGACCGTTCGGAGCCTATGGCTACACCTTC; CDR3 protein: CATSQGPFGAYGYTF
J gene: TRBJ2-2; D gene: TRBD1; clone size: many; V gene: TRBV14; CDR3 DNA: TGTGCCAGCAGCCGACAGGGGTACACCGGGGAGCTGTTTTTT; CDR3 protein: CASSRQGYTGELFF
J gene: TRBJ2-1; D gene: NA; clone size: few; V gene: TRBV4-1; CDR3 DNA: TGCGCCAGCAGCCAAGGGGAGTACAATGAGCAGTTCTTC; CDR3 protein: CASSQGEYNEQFF
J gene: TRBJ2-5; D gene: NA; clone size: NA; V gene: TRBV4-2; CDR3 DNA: TGTGCCAGCAGCCAAGCAGCGGGCGTGGATCAAGAGACCCAGTACTTC; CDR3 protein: CASSQAAGVDQETQYF
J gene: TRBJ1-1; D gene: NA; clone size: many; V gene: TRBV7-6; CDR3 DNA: TGTGCCAGCTCCCCCCCAGGGGCCACTGAAGCTTTCTTT; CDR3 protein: CASSPPGATEAFF
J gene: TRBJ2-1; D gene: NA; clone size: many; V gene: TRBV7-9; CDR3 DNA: TGTGCCAGCAGCCTAATCGGGGTCGGGGGTGAGCAGTTCTTC; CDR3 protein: CASSLIGVGGEQFF
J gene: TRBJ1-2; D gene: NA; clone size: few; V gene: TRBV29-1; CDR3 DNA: TGCAGCGCTAAGGGTTGGACAGACCCAAGGAATGGCTACACCTTC; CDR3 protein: CSAKGWTDPRNGYTF
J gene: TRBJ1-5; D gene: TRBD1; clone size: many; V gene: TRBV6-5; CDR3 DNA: TGTGCCAGCAGCCCCCAGGGGGCTTGGGGCAATCAGCCCCAGCATTTT; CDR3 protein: CASSPQGAWGNQPQHF
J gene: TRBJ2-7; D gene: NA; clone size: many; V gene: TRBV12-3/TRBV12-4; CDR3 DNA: TGTGCCAGCAGTTTGACTAGCTCCTACGAGCAGTACTTC; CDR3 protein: CASSLTSSYEQYF
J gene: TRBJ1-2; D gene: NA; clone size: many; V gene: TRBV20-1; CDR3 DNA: TGCAGTGCTAGGGCCCGCACCTTC; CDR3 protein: CSARARTF
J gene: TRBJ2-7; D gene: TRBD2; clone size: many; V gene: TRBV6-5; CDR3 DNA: TGTGCCAGCAGTTACAAACCAGCGGGGGGATCCTACGAGCAGTACTTC; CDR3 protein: CASSYKPAGGSYEQYF
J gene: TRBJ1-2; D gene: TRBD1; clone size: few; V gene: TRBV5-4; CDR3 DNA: TGTGCCAGCAGCTCGACAGGGATCTATGGCTACACCTTC; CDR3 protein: CASSSTGIYGYTF
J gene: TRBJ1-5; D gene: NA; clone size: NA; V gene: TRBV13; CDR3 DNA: TGTGCCAGCAGCTTAGACTTGGATCAGCCCCAGCATTTT; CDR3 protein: CASSLDLDQPQHF
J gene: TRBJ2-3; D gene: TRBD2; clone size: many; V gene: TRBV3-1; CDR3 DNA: TGTGCCAGCAGCCACGTTATTGGAACTAGCGGGGATACGCAGTATTTT; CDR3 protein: CASSHVIGTSGDTQYF
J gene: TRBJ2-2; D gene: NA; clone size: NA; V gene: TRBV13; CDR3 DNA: TGTGCCAGCAGCTTAGGCCGGAAAGGGTCGAACACCGGGGAGCTGTTTTTT; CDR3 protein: CASSLGRKGSNTGELFF